The clone carrying this TCR beta chain was detected ten times or more. Its target is unknown. RNA transcripts gave rise to amplified TCR beta CDR3 regions. Carried out on the TCR CDR3, a first-round RT-PCR used the HTBI primer set. TCRdb re-analysed the multiplex PCR reads in MiXCR, keeping a single row per CDR3 protein. In the table there are fewer than 500,000 distinct CDR3 sequences, about 14% of which are singletons. This CDR3 spans 16 amino acids. Germline values: CDR1 KGHSH, CDR2 LQKENI. The J segment lost 8 bases and the V segment lost 2 bases, leaving 7 bases of the junction unmatched. These data come from a study of T cells in Graves' hyperthyroidism and ophthalmopathy. The study's findings and limits: It was a median around seven months before onset that the model predicted ophthalmopathy.

The chain couples TRBV18 to TRBJ2-1, with 12 bases matching TRBD2. Sequenced material: blood. The origin of this receptor is a woman in her twenties or thirties with Graves' ophthalmopathy. CDR3 amino acids: CASSPMLAGGPDEQFF. The DNA of the CDR3 is TGTGCCAGCTCACCAATGCTAGCGGGGGGGCCGGATGAGCAGTTCTTC.